This T cell receptor beta chain comes out of a study of blood T cell repertoires in COVID-19. The wider study: The study drew acute and convalescent COVID-19 samples from the United States, Italy and Spain. Sample material is recorded as cDNA or gDNA derived from T cells, B-cell-depleted T cells, or PBMCs.

Per germline, CDR1 SEHNR and CDR2 FQNEAQ (reference sequence). V was trimmed by 7 bases and J by 3 bases, leaving 12 bases between them. The CDR3 runs to 14 residues. Study processing details: From reference gene primer amplification, estimates of nucleated cell counts were derived. The repertoire was sequenced with immunoSEQ multiplex PCR; TCRdb's copy has only in-frame clones and lacks some. V and J calls and clone size come straight from that table; D and trimming were deduced from the DNA. The sample lists about 130,000 clones, approximately 82% seen once, with approximately 10% in the top ten. The sequence was obtained from a man aged 55 to 70 who had recovered from COVID-19. Sequenced input: peripheral blood. The J gene is TRBJ2-2, the V gene TRBV7-9; D is undetermined. This chain's CDR3 is CASTQDTYTGELFF. The CDR3 region has the DNA TGTGCCAGCACCCAGGATACGTACACCGGGGAGCTGTTTTTT. The variable domain in full, completed from reference TRBV7-9 and TRBJ2-2, reads DTGVSQNPRHKITKRGQNVTFRCDPISEHNRLYWYRQTLGQGPEFLTYFQNEAQLEKSRLLSDRFSAERPKGSFSTLEIQRTEQGDSAMYLCASTQDTYTGELFFGEGSRLTVL.